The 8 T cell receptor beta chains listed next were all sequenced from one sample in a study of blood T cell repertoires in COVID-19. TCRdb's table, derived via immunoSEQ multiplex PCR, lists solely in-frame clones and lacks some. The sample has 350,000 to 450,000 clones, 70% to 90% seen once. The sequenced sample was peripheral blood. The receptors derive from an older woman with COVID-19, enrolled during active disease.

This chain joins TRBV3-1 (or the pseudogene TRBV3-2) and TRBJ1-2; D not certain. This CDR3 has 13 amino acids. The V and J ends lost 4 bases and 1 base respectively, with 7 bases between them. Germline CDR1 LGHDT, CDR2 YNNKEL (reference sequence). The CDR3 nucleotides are TGTGCCAGCAGCCTCTCGGTTAACTATGGCTACACCTTC. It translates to CASSLSVNYGYTF.

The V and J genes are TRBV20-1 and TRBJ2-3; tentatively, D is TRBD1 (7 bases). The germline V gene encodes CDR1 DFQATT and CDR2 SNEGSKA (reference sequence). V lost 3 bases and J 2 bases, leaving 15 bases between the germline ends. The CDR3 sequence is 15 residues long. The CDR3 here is CSASRRGPHTDTQYF. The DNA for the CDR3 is TGCAGTGCTAGTAGGAGGGGGCCCCACACAGATACGCAGTATTTT.

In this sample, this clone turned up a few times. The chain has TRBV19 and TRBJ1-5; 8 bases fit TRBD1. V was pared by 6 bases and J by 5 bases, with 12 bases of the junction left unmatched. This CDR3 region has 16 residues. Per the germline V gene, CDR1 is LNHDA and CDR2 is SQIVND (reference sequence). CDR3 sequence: CASRPTPGQAHQPQHF. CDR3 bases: TGTGCCAGTAGACCGACTCCGGGACAGGCCCATCAGCCCCAGCATTTT.

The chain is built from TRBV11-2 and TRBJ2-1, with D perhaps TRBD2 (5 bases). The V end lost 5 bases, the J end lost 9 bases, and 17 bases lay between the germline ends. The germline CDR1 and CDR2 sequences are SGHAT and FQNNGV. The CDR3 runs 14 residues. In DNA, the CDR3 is TGTGCCAGCAGCCCCAATCCTTCGACTATTGAGCAGTTCTTC. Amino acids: CASSPNPSTIEQFF.

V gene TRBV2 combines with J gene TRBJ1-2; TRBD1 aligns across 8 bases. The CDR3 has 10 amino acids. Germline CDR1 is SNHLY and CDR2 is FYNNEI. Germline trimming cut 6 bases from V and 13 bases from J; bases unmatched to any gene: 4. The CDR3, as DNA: TGTGCCAGCAGAGTTACAGGGGGCACCTTC. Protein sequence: CASRVTGGTF.

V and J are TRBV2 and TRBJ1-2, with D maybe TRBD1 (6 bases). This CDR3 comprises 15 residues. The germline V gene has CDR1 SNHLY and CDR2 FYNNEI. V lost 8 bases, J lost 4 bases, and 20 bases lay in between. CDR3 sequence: CASSEQGQAVYGYTF. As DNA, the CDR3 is TGTGCCAGCTCCGAACAGGGCCAGGCTGTCTATGGCTACACCTTC. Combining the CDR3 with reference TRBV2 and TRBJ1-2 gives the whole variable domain EPEVTQTPSHQVTQMGQEVILRCVPISNHLYFYWYRQILGQKVEFLVSFYNNEISEKSEIFDDQFSVERPDGSNFTLKIRSTKLEDSAMYFCASSEQGQAVYGYTFGSGTRLTVV.

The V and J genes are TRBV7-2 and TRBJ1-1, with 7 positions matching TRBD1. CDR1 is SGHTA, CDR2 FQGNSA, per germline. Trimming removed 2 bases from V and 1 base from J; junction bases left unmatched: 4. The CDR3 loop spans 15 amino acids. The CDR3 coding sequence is TGTGCCAGCAGCTTAATGCAGGGGGGGAACACTGAAGCTTTCTTT. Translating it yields CASSLMQGGNTEAFF.

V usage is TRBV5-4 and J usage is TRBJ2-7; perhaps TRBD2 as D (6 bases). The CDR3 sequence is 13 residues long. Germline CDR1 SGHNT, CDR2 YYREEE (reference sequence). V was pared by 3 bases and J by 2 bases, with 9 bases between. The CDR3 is CASSSGVTYEQYF. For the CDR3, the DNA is TGTGCCAGCAGCTCGGGAGTAACCTACGAGCAGTACTTC.